One sample yielded the 8 T cell receptor beta chains listed below, sequenced in a study of shared clonotypes between healthy human individuals. Profiling relied on immunoSEQ multiplex PCR, and the TCRdb table lists in-frame clones only, not all of them. Of hundreds of thousands of clones listed, 95% to 97% are singletons. The naive CD8 fraction comprised CD45RO-negative cells positively selected for CCR7 and excluded terminally differentiated effector memory CD45RA+ cells. The sequenced sample consisted of naive CD8+ T cells sorted from blood. These receptors were collected from a man under 40 in good health.

V is TRBV7-2 and J is TRBJ2-7, with 7 bases that match TRBD2. The V gene end was trimmed by 11 bases and the J gene end by 1 base; junction bases not matched to a gene: 2. The CDR3 length is 11 residues. Germline lookup yields CDR1 SGHTA and CDR2 FQGNSA. CDR3 nucleotide sequence: TGTGCCGTCGGGGGGTCCTACGAGCAGTACTTC. Amino acids: CAVGGSYEQYF.

This sequence joins TRBV27 and TRBJ2-3, with no clear D. V shed 3 bases and J shed 5 bases, with 9 bases lying between them. Germline-derived CDR1 and CDR2 are MNHEY and SMNVEV (reference sequence). This CDR3 has 13 amino acids. The CDR3 DNA reads as TGTGCCAGCAGTTTGGGCTTAAGAGATACGCAGTATTTT. This sequence encodes CASSLGLRDTQYF.

This clone was seen only a few times. The chain uses TRBV5-1 and TRBJ1-1; D uncertain. Germline CDR1 and CDR2: SGHRS and YFSETQ. The CDR3 covers 14 residues. The V end lost 0 bases, the J end lost 12 bases, and 18 bases lay between the germline ends. CDR3 sequence reads: CASSLEFGNLETFF. CDR3 bases: TGCGCCAGCAGCTTGGAATTCGGGAATTTGGAAACTTTCTTT.

The chain links TRBV27 to TRBJ2-7; D is uncertain. The CDR3 consists of 13 residues. The germline CDR1 and CDR2 sequences are MNHEY and SMNVEV (reference sequence). V was pared by 4 bases and J by 2 bases, with 9 bases between. CDR3 in DNA: TGTGCCAGCAGTTACAAGAATCCCTACGAGCAGTACTTC. Protein: CASSYKNPYEQYF.

This clone was counted once. The chain carries TRBV29-1 and TRBJ2-7; 9 nucleotides align to TRBD1. Trimming took 6 bases from V and 2 from J; bases not matched to a gene: 14. CDR1 and CDR2 (germline): SQVTM, ANQGSEA. This CDR3 spans 16 amino acids. The CDR3 sequence is CSVWDREVTRTYEQYF. The DNA for the CDR3 is TGCAGCGTGTGGGACAGGGAAGTTACTAGGACCTACGAGCAGTACTTC.

V gene TRBV2 combines with J gene TRBJ2-1; no firm D call. Trimming took 5 bases from V and 5 from J, leaving 13 bases between them. CDR1 is SNHLY and CDR2 is FYNNEI in the germline V gene. The CDR3 sequence is 14 residues long. The CDR3 reads CASSTSLRNNEQFF. In DNA, the CDR3 is TGTGCCAGCAGTACATCGCTGAGAAACAATGAGCAGTTCTTC.

The rearrangement links TRBV14 to TRBJ2-3, with D perhaps being TRBD1 or TRBD2 (5 bases each). The CDR3 runs 17 residues. Germline V gives CDR1 SGHDN, CDR2 FVKESK. Deletions cut 4 bases from V and 0 bases from J, with 17 bases between. The CDR3 nucleotides read TGTGCCAGCAGCCGAGATGGGGCTAGCAGTAGCACAGATACGCAGTATTTT. Its protein product is CASSRDGASSSTDTQYF.

V usage is TRBV11-3 and J usage is TRBJ2-2; D not certain. The germline V and J ends were trimmed by 4 bases and 5 bases, with 5 bases remaining between them. The CDR3 sequence is 12 residues long. CDR1 and CDR2 from the germline V gene are SGHNT and YENEEA. The CDR3 loop reads CASSSDTGELFF. As DNA, the CDR3 is TGTGCCAGCAGCTCTGATACCGGGGAGCTGTTTTTT.